The sample holds one count of the clone carrying this T cell receptor beta chain. Germline is not matched at one junction end, which may reflect a read error. This CDR3 spans 17 amino acids. Per germline, CDR1 MNHEY and CDR2 SVGEGT. The sample is drawn from a study of tumor-infiltrating lymphocytes in primary liver carcinoma. Overall study context: Men as well as women, aged 30 to 69 years, made up the patients. These were node-negative, non-metastatic T1-T3 tumors of roughly 4 to 10 cm.

The authors made TCR beta cDNA from 450 to 600 ng total RNA with a constant-region primer. Slightly modified ARM-PCR with three nested multiplex PCR rounds yielded TCR beta libraries. TRBV1-TRBV30 forward primers paired with a C-beta reverse primer drove the first two PCR rounds, roughly 10 cycles each. Using its own MiXCR run on the multiplex PCR reads, TCRdb lists one record per CDR3 protein. Of 95,000 to 100,000 distinct CDR3 sequences in the sample, around 71% are singletons; the top ten hold around 10%. Extraction of RNA together with DNA used roughly 20-32 mg of unsorted bulk tissue. No treatment had been given to the patients, who were chronically infected with HBV. For each tumor, five separate regions were sampled.

The sequenced sample was liver tumor tissue from sampling region 2. Documented subset: tumor region T2, inferior pole. The V and J genes are TRBV6-2 or TRBV6-3 and TRBJ2-7; D may correspond to TRBD1 or TRBD2 (6 bases each). This receptor was identified in a woman aged 60-75 years with primary liver carcinoma and hepatitis B virus infection. The CDR3 DNA is TGTGCCAGCACTCCAGGACAGCGGGCCTCCCTCTACTACGAGCTGTACTTC. Translation gives CASTPGQRASLYYELYF.